The 22 T cell receptor beta chains presented below share a single source sample, sequenced in a study of blood T cell repertoires in COVID-19. Generated by immunoSEQ multiplex PCR, the TCRdb table keeps only in-frame clones and is missing some. The sample has under 200,000 clones; about 84% are singletons. Specimen: peripheral blood. Receptors originate from a woman in her twenties or thirties with acute or convalescent COVID-19.

J is TRBJ2-5 and V is TRBV27; maybe TRBD1 (5 bases). CDR3 size: 15 residues. Trimming left V 2 bases short and J 1 base short, with 11 bases between. Germline V lookup: CDR1 MNHEY, CDR2 SMNVEV (reference sequence). The CDR3 coding sequence is TGTGCCAGCAGTTTAGCAGGGTGGGGCCAAGAGACCCAGTACTTC. Protein sequence: CASSLAGWGQETQYF.

The chain recombines TRBV5-1 with TRBJ2-1, with D possibly matching TRBD1 (6 bases). The germline V gene has CDR1 SGHRS and CDR2 YFSETQ. V lost 0 bases and J 12 bases, leaving 16 bases between the germline ends. CDR3 size: 14 residues. The CDR3 sequence: CASSLAQTTGPQFF. The CDR3 DNA sequence: TGCGCCAGCAGCTTGGCCCAGACGACAGGACCGCAGTTCTTC.

This chain joins TRBV11-2 and TRBJ1-5; D is perhaps TRBD1 (5 bases). Germline loops: CDR1 SGHAT, CDR2 FQNNGV. V lost 1 base and J lost 9, with 10 bases in between. The CDR3 has 13 residues. The CDR3 DNA follows: TGTGCCAGCAGCTTAGGTAGGGGAAGGCCCCAGCATTTT. The encoded protein is CASSLGRGRPQHF.

As DNA, the CDR3 is TGTGCCAGCAGCCAAGTATTAGCGGGGGCCACCGGGGAGCTGTTTTTT. The encoded protein is CASSQVLAGATGELFF. The chain couples TRBV4-2 to TRBJ2-2; 9 bases are a match to TRBD2. Germline CDR1 and CDR2: LGHNA and YNFKEQ. The CDR3 sequence is 16 residues long. The J segment lost 4 bases and the V segment lost 1 base, leaving 4 bases of the junction unmatched.

The chain has TRBV5-6 and TRBJ2-5, with 9 nucleotides matching TRBD1. CDR3 length equals 18 residues. Per the germline V gene, CDR1 is SGHDT and CDR2 is YYEEEE. The J segment lost 4 bases and the V segment lost 2 bases, leaving 15 bases of the junction unmatched. DNA for the CDR3: TGTGCCAGCAGCTTTTTCCCTGGAGCAACAGGGGGCGGAGAGACCCAGTACTTC. It codes for CASSFFPGATGGGETQYF.

CDR3 residues: CASSVVGTVNEKLFF. For the CDR3, the DNA is TGTGCCAGCAGCGTAGTCGGGACAGTAAATGAAAAACTGTTTTTT. V and J are TRBV9 and TRBJ1-4; 7 bases line up with TRBD1. The CDR3 consists of 15 residues. Looked up from germline, CDR1 is SGDLS and CDR2 is YYNGEE. The ends lost 0 bases at V and 5 bases at J; junction bases unmatched: 4. Combining the CDR3 with reference TRBV9 and TRBJ1-4 gives the whole variable domain DSGVTQTPKHLITATGQRVTLRCSPRSGDLSVYWYQQSLDQGLQFLIQYYNGEERAKGNILERFSAQQFPDLHSELNLSSLELGDSALYFCASSVVGTVNEKLFFGSGTQLSVL.

The chain employs TRBV30 and TRBJ1-5; TRBD1 matches at 8 bases. CDR1 GTSNPN and CDR2 SVGIG come from the germline V gene (reference sequence). The CDR3 loop spans 13 amino acids. Germline trimming cut 4 bases from V and 5 bases from J; bases unmatched to any gene: 4. Here the CDR3 DNA reads TGTGCCTGGACAGGGGGCCTGGATCAGCCCCAGCATTTT. This translates into CAWTGGLDQPQHF.

The gene calls are TRBV29-1 and TRBJ1-2, with 8 nucleotides matching TRBD1. The germline V gene has CDR1 SQVTM and CDR2 ANQGSEA. The CDR3 extends over 13 amino acids. With V trimmed by 6 bases and J by 5 bases, 8 bases remained unmatched. The CDR3 DNA reads TGCAGCGTAGGACAGGGCACCGCATATGGCTACACCTTC. Protein product: CSVGQGTAYGYTF.

The rearrangement joins TRBV25-1 to TRBJ1-2; D is possibly TRBD1 (5 bases). This CDR3 has 13 residues. Germline loops: CDR1 MGHDK, CDR2 SYGVNS. V shed 10 bases and J shed 2 bases, with 14 bases lying between them. Here the CDR3 reads CAIQGFANYGYTF. CDR3 sequence (DNA): TGTGCCATCCAGGGATTTGCGAACTATGGCTACACCTTC.

CDR3 region: CASSRAPGGANEKLFF. CDR3 nucleotide sequence: TGTGCCAGCAGTCGAGCGCCCGGCGGGGCTAATGAAAAACTGTTTTTT. V is TRBV11-2 and J is TRBJ1-4; D ambiguous. The V gene's germline CDR1 is SGHAT and CDR2 FQNNGV. Trimming left V 6 bases short and J 3 bases short, with 17 bases between. The CDR3 has 16 residues.

This clone was seen a single time. This rearrangement joins TRBV29-1 to TRBJ1-1, with D unresolved. With 6 bases removed from V and 6 bases from J, the gap between germline ends came to 17 bases. CDR1 is SQVTM and CDR2 is ANQGSEA in the germline V gene. The CDR3 extends over 13 amino acids. The CDR3 DNA reads TGCAGCGTCGGAGGCCCGGCGAGGTCTGAAGCTTTCTTT. Translating it yields CSVGGPARSEAFF.

This clone was seen a few times. This chain links TRBV10-3 with TRBJ1-1, with D perhaps TRBD1 (6 bases). Trimming removed 2 bases at V and 4 bases at J, with 8 bases between. The CDR3 has 13 amino acids. Germline lookup yields CDR1 ENHRY and CDR2 SYGVKD. The CDR3 here is CAISEKQGTEAFF. The CDR3 bases are TGTGCCATCAGTGAGAAACAGGGCACTGAAGCTTTCTTT.

V is TRBV12-3 or TRBV12-4 and J is TRBJ1-5; TRBD1 might be the D (6 bases). The CDR3 extends over 13 amino acids. V was cut by 5 bases and J by 7 bases, with 12 bases left in between. As DNA, the CDR3 is TGTGCCAGCAGTGTGGGGGCAAGGCAGCCCCAGCATTTT. Amino acid sequence: CASSVGARQPQHF.

This chain uses TRBV7-6 with TRBJ1-3, with D unclear. Looked up from germline, CDR1 is SGHVS and CDR2 is FNYEAQ. The V and J ends lost 1 base and 1 base respectively, with 8 bases between them. This CDR3 spans 15 amino acids. CDR3 sequence: CASSLVRRSGNTIYF. The CDR3 DNA sequence: TGTGCCAGCAGCTTAGTCCGTCGGTCTGGAAACACCATATATTTT.

The chain carries TRBV6-2 or TRBV6-3 and TRBJ2-5; 9 positions agree with TRBD1. The junction had 12 bases not matched to a gene; V was cut back by 5 bases and J by 5 bases. The CDR3 spans 16 residues. CDR1 is MNHEY and CDR2 is SVGEGT in the germline V gene. Written as DNA, the CDR3 is TGTGCCAGCAGTCCCTTAACTTGGACAGGGGAGGAGACCCAGTACTTC. Translation: CASSPLTWTGEETQYF.

V gene TRBV18 combines with J gene TRBJ1-2, with a possible D match to TRBD1 (6 bases). The CDR3 extends over 18 amino acids. The germline V and J ends were trimmed by 3 bases and 8 bases, with 28 bases remaining between them. Per the germline V gene, CDR1 is KGHSH and CDR2 is LQKENI. CDR3 in DNA: TGTGCCAGCTCACCGCGTATCAAGGACAGAGGCGGTCTAGGGGGCTACACCTTC. Its protein product is CASSPRIKDRGGLGGYTF.

This clone was counted once. The chain employs TRBV27 and TRBJ2-1; TRBD2 agrees at 13 bases. With 7 bases clipped from V and 7 bases from J, the junction kept 4 bases outside the gene matches. The germline gives CDR1 MNHEY, CDR2 SMNVEV (reference sequence). The length of the CDR3 is 14 residues. CDR3 region: CASKPGLAGNEQFF. The CDR3 coding sequence is TGTGCCAGCAAACCGGGACTAGCGGGGAATGAGCAGTTCTTC.

This sequence joins TRBV5-8 and TRBJ2-3; D may be TRBD1 (5 bases). V dropped 7 bases and J dropped 1 base, with 13 bases sitting between them. Germline V lookup: CDR1 SGHTS, CDR2 YDEGEE. The CDR3 is made up of 14 amino acids. In DNA, the CDR3 is TGTGCCAGCGGTAGGGGATTCGGCACAGATACGCAGTATTTT. It encodes CASGRGFGTDTQYF.

The rearrangement links TRBV29-1 to TRBJ2-1; 7 bases are a match to TRBD2. Germline V gives CDR1 SQVTM, CDR2 ANQGSEA. The J segment lost 2 bases and the V segment lost 1 base, leaving 14 bases of the junction unmatched. The CDR3 extends over 18 amino acids. The CDR3, as DNA: TGCAGCGTTGAAGGAAAGGTTAATAGGCTAGCGGCCTACAATGAGCAGTTCTTC. This sequence encodes CSVEGKVNRLAAYNEQFF.

The chain links TRBV28 to TRBJ1-5, with D possibly TRBD1 on 6 matching bases. The CDR3 is 15 amino acids. Looked up from germline, CDR1 is MDHEN and CDR2 is SYDVKM. V was pared by 5 bases and J by 2 bases, with 13 bases between. The CDR3 coding sequence is TGTGCCAGCAGTGAAAGACAGGAGGGCAATCAGCCCCAGCATTTT. Translating gives CASSERQEGNQPQHF.

With regard to this clone: Different DNA sequences within this sample yield the same CDR3. The chain has TRBV4-1 and TRBJ1-6; 10 bases map to TRBD1. Germline V gene lookup returns CDR1 MGHRA and CDR2 YSYEKL. The length of the CDR3 is 16 residues. Trimming removed 2 bases from V and 7 bases from J; junction bases left unmatched: 5. CDR3 amino acids: CASSQRQGARNSPLHF. The CDR3 DNA reads as TGCGCCAGCAGCCAACGACAGGGGGCTCGGAATTCACCCCTCCACTTT.

The DNA for the CDR3 is TGCAGCGCCGTAGACAGGGAAAAGACCCAGTACTTC. Its translation: CSAVDREKTQYF. J is TRBJ2-5 and V is TRBV29-1; 7 bases match TRBD1. V was pared by 7 bases and J by 6 bases, with 8 bases of the junction left unmatched. Germline-derived CDR1 and CDR2 are SQVTM and ANQGSEA. CDR3 length: 12 residues.